These 25 T cell receptor beta chains share one sample of origin, sequenced in a study of blood T cell repertoires in COVID-19. The data were produced by immunoSEQ multiplex PCR, yet TCRdb's version contains in-frame clones alone and is incomplete. The sample has 55,000 to 95,000 clones, around four fifths seen once. The sample was peripheral blood. All receptors come from a woman in her sixties or seventies with acute or convalescent COVID-19.

This rearrangement joins TRBV5-1 to TRBJ2-7; maybe TRBD1 (6 bases). This CDR3 contains 14 residues. Germline V CDR1 and CDR2: SGHRS, YFSETQ. V gave up 3 bases and J gave up 0 bases, with 10 bases separating them. CDR3 nucleotides: TGCGCCAGCAGCTCACAGGGAGACTCCTACGAGCAGTACTTC. Protein product: CASSSQGDSYEQYF.

The gene calls are TRBV7-8 and TRBJ2-7; TRBD2 agrees at 15 bases. The V and J ends lost 3 bases and 5 bases, in that order; junction bases with no gene match: 5. Germline lookup yields CDR1 SGHVS and CDR2 FQNEAQ. The CDR3 totals 16 residues. The CDR3 coding sequence is TGTGCCAGCAGCTTTGGGACTAGCGGGAGGACCCACGAGCAGTACTTC. Its protein is CASSFGTSGRTHEQYF.

V usage is TRBV5-1 and J usage is TRBJ1-2, with 11 bases identical to TRBD1. CDR3 size: 17 residues. V dropped 3 bases and J dropped 3; count of bases not matched to a gene: 10. Germline assignment: CDR1 SGHRS and CDR2 YFSETQ. CDR3 sequence reads: CASSYYLMGQGDYGYTF. As DNA, the CDR3 is TGCGCCAGCAGCTACTACTTAATGGGACAGGGGGACTATGGCTACACCTTC. The entire variable domain, with the rest obtained from reference TRBV5-1 and TRBJ1-2, is as follows: KAGVTQTPRYLIKTRGQQVTLSCSPISGHRSVSWYQQTPGQGLQFLFEYFSETQRNKGNFPGRFSGRQFSNSRSEMNVSTLELGDSALYLCASSYYLMGQGDYGYTFGSGTRLTVV.

The rearrangement joins TRBV21-1 to TRBJ2-1; TRBD2, as called in the table, went unchecked against the DNA. TRBV21-1 is described as a pseudogene. The CDR3 is 17 residues long. The CDR3 region has the DNA TGTGCCAGCAGCAAACATAGACTCTCCGGAGCGTACAATGAGCAGTTCTTC. This sequence encodes CASSKHRLSGAYNEQFF.

V gene TRBV29-1 combines with J gene TRBJ1-1; D is ambiguous. This CDR3 spans 13 amino acids. Per the germline V gene, CDR1 is SQVTM and CDR2 is ANQGSEA. Between the trimmed V and J ends, which lost 4 bases and 1 base, there was a span of 10 bases. CDR3 protein: CSVAERRNTEAFF. In nucleotides, the CDR3 is TGCAGCGTTGCTGAACGGAGGAACACTGAAGCTTTCTTT.

This clone was seen once. The V and J genes are TRBV4-1 and TRBJ1-1; 8 positions agree with TRBD1. CDR3 length: 21 residues. V trimming: 0 bases; J trimming: 5 bases; junction bases outside the gene matches: 23. Germline V gene data show CDR1 as MGHRA and CDR2 as YSYEKL. The CDR3, as DNA: TGCGCCAGCAGCCAAGATTTCCGTGGACAGGGATTCGCGGTCGTAGTAACTGAAGCTTTCTTT. It yields the protein CASSQDFRGQGFAVVVTEAFF.

On this clone: Other DNA sequences in the sample encode the same CDR3. This sequence joins TRBV20-1 and TRBJ2-7; TRBD2 aligns across 7 bases. Unmatched junction bases numbered 0, after V lost 3 bases and J lost 4 bases. Germline CDR1 DFQATT, CDR2 SNEGSKA (reference sequence). The CDR3 totals 11 residues. This CDR3 is CSARGGYEQYF. The CDR3 DNA follows: TGCAGTGCTAGGGGGGGGTACGAGCAGTACTTC.

The gene calls are TRBV6-1 and TRBJ1-5, with a tentative D call TRBD1 (5 bases). The CDR3 has 15 amino acids. Trimming stripped 3 bases from V and 5 bases from J, with 14 bases between. Germline values: CDR1 MNHNS, CDR2 SASEGT. CDR3: CASSETTVEYQPQHF. The CDR3, as DNA: TGTGCCAGCAGTGAGACGACAGTTGAATATCAGCCCCAGCATTTT.

This sequence joins TRBV29-1 and TRBJ2-3; D unresolved. Germline CDR1 reads SQVTM; CDR2 reads ANQGSEA. V lost 4 bases to trimming and J lost 2 bases, with 19 bases between them. CDR3 length: 16 residues. CDR3 in DNA: TGCAGCGTTGTAGTAACTGCTGATCATGTCACAGATACGCAGTATTTT. Translation gives CSVVVTADHVTDTQYF.

The chain recombines TRBV7-9 with TRBJ2-1; 8 nucleotides align to TRBD2. Germline values: CDR1 SEHNR, CDR2 FQNEAQ (reference sequence). The trim removed 2 bases at V and 8 bases at J, leaving 2 bases unmatched. The CDR3 spans 13 residues. The DNA for the CDR3 is TGTGCCAGCAGCTTACAGACTAGCGATGAGCAGTTCTTC. As protein: CASSLQTSDEQFF.

This clone has a single count. The chain has TRBV7-9 and TRBJ1-2; 7 nucleotides agree with TRBD1. This CDR3 contains 14 residues. V lost 3 bases, J lost 8 bases, and 9 bases stayed unmatched. In germline, CDR1 is SEHNR, CDR2 FQNEAQ (reference sequence). The CDR3 DNA reads as TGTGCCAGCAGCTTCCCAGGGGGACGCGGAGGCTACACCTTC. Its protein is CASSFPGGRGGYTF.

The V call is TRBV28, the J call TRBJ1-4, with a tentative D call TRBD1 (6 bases). V lost 6 bases and J lost 5, with 19 bases in between. The CDR3 runs 16 residues. Germline V gene lookup returns CDR1 MDHEN and CDR2 SYDVKM. The CDR3 DNA reads as TGTGCCAGCAGCCATGATCCCCCAGGGGAGAATGAAAAACTGTTTTTT. As protein: CASSHDPPGENEKLFF.

J is TRBJ1-2 and V is TRBV19, with D unresolved. The germline V and J ends were trimmed by 6 bases and 2 bases, with 16 bases remaining between them. Germline V CDR1 and CDR2: LNHDA, SQIVND (reference sequence). The CDR3 extends over 15 amino acids. Here the CDR3 DNA reads TGTGCCAGTAGCCCTGGAATTGGAGGGAACTATGGCTACACCTTC. Amino acids: CASSPGIGGNYGYTF.

The chain combines TRBV28 with TRBJ2-1; D remains ambiguous. The CDR3 runs 14 residues. V was trimmed by 3 bases and J by 5 bases, leaving 11 bases between them. The germline V gene encodes CDR1 MDHEN and CDR2 SYDVKM. DNA of the CDR3: TGTGCCAGCAGTTTTCTGCGTTCCAACAATGAGCAGTTCTTC. Translating gives CASSFLRSNNEQFF. The whole variable domain, remainder taken from reference TRBV28 and TRBJ2-1, is DVKVTQSSRYLVKRTGEKVFLECVQDMDHENMFWYRQDPGLGLRLIYFSYDVKMKEKGDIPEGYSVSREKKERFSLILESASTNQTSMYLCASSFLRSNNEQFFGPGTRLTVL.

This rearrangement joins TRBV14 to TRBJ2-5, with TRBD1 identical over 7 bases. V trimming: 6 bases; J trimming: 7 bases; junction bases outside the gene matches: 8. Looked up from germline, CDR1 is SGHDN and CDR2 is FVKESK. This CDR3 region has 13 residues. The CDR3: CASSPGGRGTQYF. The CDR3 DNA sequence: TGTGCCAGCAGTCCAGGGGGTCGGGGGACCCAGTACTTC.

V is TRBV7-9 and J is TRBJ1-2; no clear D gene. CDR1 and CDR2 (germline): SEHNR, FQNEAQ (reference sequence). The CDR3 is made up of 14 amino acids. Trimming left V 7 bases short and J 6 bases short, with 18 bases between. DNA of the CDR3: TGTGCCAGCAACGGAGGGATCATTTCGGATGGCTACACCTTC. Translation gives CASNGGIISDGYTF.

The chain couples TRBV7-6 to TRBJ2-5; D uncertain. The CDR3 length is 13 residues. V was cut by 5 bases and J by 2 bases, with 9 bases left in between. Per germline, CDR1 SGHVS and CDR2 FNYEAQ. The CDR3 region has the DNA TGTGCCAGCAGCCTCATACTACAAGAGACCCAGTACTTC. It codes for CASSLILQETQYF.

The chain has TRBV9 and TRBJ1-1; D might be TRBD1 (6 bases). This CDR3 contains 16 residues. CDR1 is SGDLS and CDR2 is YYNGEE in the germline V gene. V lost 0 bases and J lost 0, with 12 bases in between. The CDR3 region is CASSVAPTGMNTEAFF. CDR3 nucleotide sequence: TGTGCCAGCAGCGTAGCGCCCACAGGGATGAACACTGAAGCTTTCTTT.

The V gene is TRBV23-1, the J gene TRBJ1-6; 12 bases align to TRBD1. TRBV23-1 carries the ORF label, with uncertain function. The trim removed 0 bases at V and 8 bases at J, leaving 8 bases unmatched. This CDR3 region has 18 residues. CDR3 sequence (DNA): TGCGCCAGCAGTCAATCTCCGGGACAGGGGGCTGAGGATTCACCCCTCCACTTT. This encodes CASSQSPGQGAEDSPLHF.

The count of this clone is one. V is TRBV5-1 and J is TRBJ2-2; D possibly corresponds to TRBD2 (5 bases). This CDR3 region has 15 residues. The germline V and J ends were trimmed by 3 bases and 2 bases, with 11 bases remaining between them. Germline CDR1 SGHRS, CDR2 YFSETQ. CDR3 bases: TGCGCCAGCAGCTCCGCGGGCCCAAACACCGGGGAGCTGTTTTTT. This encodes CASSSAGPNTGELFF.

The chain combines TRBV2 with TRBJ1-2; a weak D match, TRBD1 (6 bases). The CDR3 contains 15 residues. Deletions cut 6 bases from V and 0 bases from J, with 14 bases between. Germline-derived CDR1 and CDR2 are SNHLY and FYNNEI. The CDR3 reads CASRGGGMANYGYTF. Here the CDR3 DNA reads TGTGCCAGCAGAGGGGGAGGGATGGCTAACTATGGCTACACCTTC.

The chain employs TRBV5-1 and TRBJ1-2; possible D gene TRBD1, 5 bases. Looked up from germline, CDR1 is SGHRS and CDR2 is YFSETQ. V lost 0 bases to trimming and J lost 1 base, with 10 bases between them. The CDR3 sequence is 15 residues long. CDR3 loop: CASSLGPGNNYGYTF. In DNA, the CDR3 is TGCGCCAGCAGCTTGGGGCCAGGGAATAACTATGGCTACACCTTC.

V and J are TRBV5-1 and TRBJ2-1; 11 bases align to TRBD2. The CDR3 is 17 residues long. Germline V gives CDR1 SGHRS, CDR2 YFSETQ. Germline trimming cut 5 bases from V and 8 bases from J; bases unmatched to any gene: 15. The CDR3 protein is CASRPRIAGGPSYEQFF. CDR3 nucleotide sequence: TGCGCCAGCAGACCTCGAATAGCGGGAGGGCCTAGCTATGAGCAGTTCTTC. Filled out from reference TRBV5-1 and TRBJ2-1, the complete variable domain reads KAGVTQTPRYLIKTRGQQVTLSCSPISGHRSVSWYQQTPGQGLQFLFEYFSETQRNKGNFPGRFSGRQFSNSRSEMNVSTLELGDSALYLCASRPRIAGGPSYEQFFGPGTRLTVL.

The V call is TRBV6-1, the J call TRBJ2-2; 9 nucleotides line up with TRBD1. The CDR3 has 16 amino acids. Germline loops: CDR1 MNHNS, CDR2 SASEGT. The V gene end was trimmed by 2 bases and the J gene end by 1 base; junction bases not matched to a gene: 2. The chain's CDR3 is CASSEWGQGNTGELFF. CDR3 coding DNA: TGTGCCAGCAGTGAATGGGGACAGGGGAACACCGGGGAGCTGTTTTTT.

The chain employs TRBV30 and TRBJ1-3; no reliable D call. Germline CDR1 reads GTSNPN; CDR2 reads SVGIG (reference sequence). This CDR3 is 15 amino acids long. V gave up 2 bases and J gave up 0 bases, with 11 bases separating them. The CDR3 is CAWSPNKLSGNTIYF. The CDR3 DNA is TGTGCCTGGAGTCCCAATAAACTCTCTGGAAACACCATATATTTT.